The TCR beta chain described here comes from a study of T-cell reconstitution after alpha-beta-depleted transplantation in children. Study-wide findings and caveats: Expanded graft clones numbering several hundred reportedly gave rise to alpha-beta T cells about two months after transplant. Newly made T cells mostly supplied T-cell counts and diversity one year after transplant. Certain patients had high TCRbeta diversity at day 60, and it came from recipient T cells and thymic progenitors that survived.

Losses at the gene ends were 6 bases for V and 4 bases for J; bases not matched to a gene: 5. The CDR3 covers 13 residues. This clonotype was seen more than once but under ten times. What it binds is not known. TCRbeta library construction was performed incorporating unique molecular identifiers. A single record per CDR3 protein comes from TCRdb applying MiXCR to the PCR reads. The table lists over 100,000 distinct CDR3 sequences, approximately 10% of them singletons. V usage is TRBV12-3 or TRBV12-4 and J usage is TRBJ1-2, with 7 bases lining up with TRBD1. The origin of this receptor is a boy between 2 and 10 years old with acute lymphoblastic leukemia, due to receive a stem cell transplant. The material was PBMCs, obtained before TCRalphabeta/CD19-depleted stem cell transplant. The CDR3 DNA reads as TGTGCCAGCAGCTCCGGACAGGTCTATGGCTACACCTTC. Translation: CASSSGQVYGYTF.